This TCR beta chain was documented in a study of regulatory T cells in long-lasting Graves disease. Broader study findings: When disease was persistent, TRBV28, TRBJ1-2 and TRBJ2-5 were the favored segments. Clonotypes that were public and shared totalled approximately 3,000 in persistent patients versus 750 to 1,000 in new patients. Persistent-disease Graves' patients showed less TCR diversity than new cases.

Regarding this clonotype: The antigen remains unidentified. This may arise from a read error, as a much more abundant clone is one base away.

Construction of the TCR beta libraries employed iRepertoire HTBI primers in conjunction with Arm-PCR of CDR3 regions. MiXCR, applied by TCRdb to the multiplex PCR reads, yields one record per CDR3 protein. This sample has 430,000 or so distinct CDR3 sequences; roughly 21% occur once, and the top ten carry approximately 14%. Time point indicated: persistent/refractory GD, antithyroid drugs over 5 years with positive TRAb. Following extraction of RNA from PBMCs, that RNA was used to make the TCR library. In each case, Graves' disease was diagnosed per American Thyroid Association guidelines. This CDR3 spans 14 amino acids. Germline V gene data show CDR1 as MGHDK and CDR2 as SYGVNS.

V and J are TRBV25-1 and TRBJ2-7, with 7 bases aligning to TRBD2. The receptor's source is a female donor with Graves disease. The material was peripheral blood mononuclear cells (PBMCs), obtained when the disease was refractory, from a patient treated with antithyroid drugs. The CDR3 DNA reads TGTGCCGGCAGTTCGGGACTACATTCCTACGAGCAGTACTTC. Translated: CAGSSGLHSYEQYF.